In this sample, the clone carrying this T cell receptor (beta chain) turned up once. This specimen comes from a study of blood T cell repertoires in COVID-19. For the study at large: COVID-19 samples, acute and convalescent, were from the United States, Italy and Spain. In each case, the material was cDNA or gDNA derived from T cells, B-cell-depleted T cells, or PBMCs.

Clones were read by immunoSEQ multiplex PCR, and TCRdb kept only the in-frame ones, dropping some. The sample gives roughly 260,000 clones, around 90% of which show up once; 1.5% to 2% is in the top ten. Participants were aged about 18 to 100 years from approximately 25 US areas. Participant-reported clinical history was the basis for cohort assignment. The CDR3 loop spans 17 amino acids. Trimming left V 2 bases short and J 8 bases short, with 19 bases between. Per the germline V gene, CDR1 is LGHNA and CDR2 is YSLEER. The rearrangement uses TRBV4-3 and TRBJ1-6, with a possible D match to TRBD1 (6 bases). Specimen: PBMCs or T cells enriched from blood (not recorded which). The TCR originated in a woman under 30 who had recovered from COVID-19. CDR3 nucleotides: TGCGCCAGCAGCCAAATTCTTAACGGGGGGGCCGATTCACCCCTCCACTTT. Its translation: CASSQILNGGADSPLHF.